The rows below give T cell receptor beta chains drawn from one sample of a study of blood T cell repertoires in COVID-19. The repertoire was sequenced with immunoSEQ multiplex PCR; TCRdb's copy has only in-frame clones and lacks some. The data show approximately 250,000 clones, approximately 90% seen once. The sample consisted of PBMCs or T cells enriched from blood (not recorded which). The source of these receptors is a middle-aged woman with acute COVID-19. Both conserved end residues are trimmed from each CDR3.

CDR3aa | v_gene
ASSLAIDYYDYNEQF | TRBV7-8
ASSVGPPSGGYNEQF | TRBV9
ASSVDQEDTQY | TRBV9
ASSSADRGEPGANVLT | TRBV3-1/TRBV3-2
AISESKGWAGDTEAF | TRBV10-3
ATSETGGSQPQH | TRBV24-1
ASSPPTGRGEKLF | TRBV28
ASSLEGQYNSPLH | TRBV27
ASSLEYSNQPQH | TRBV5-5
ASSQETGVHQPQH | TRBV4-1
ASSTGTSGMHNEQF | TRBV7-9
ASRPEPADSNYGYT | TRBV3-1/TRBV3-2
ASSRMGDRLSNQPQH | TRBV27
AGGTRTYNEQF | TRBV7-9
ASSVRLAGVFEQY | TRBV7-8
ASSLADRALTDTQY | TRBV5-5
ASSQQPGNYNEQF | TRBV3-1/TRBV3-2
ASSSEPKNSPLH | TRBV18
ASRVIGGTSADTQY | TRBV27
ASSFGGQEQPQTNYGYT | TRBV5-8